Below are 23 T cell receptor beta chains sequenced from a single sample in a study of OX40 agonist ivuxolimab in advanced cancers. Generated by immunoSEQ multiplex PCR, the TCRdb table keeps only in-frame clones and is missing some. Of 6,000 to 8,000 clones listed, 94% were seen once; the top ten hold around 10%. The starting material was CD4+ or CD8+ T cells sorted from blood, obtained in a trial of the OX40 agonist ivuxolimab. The receptors here all came from an adult with an advanced solid tumor such as melanoma, head and neck, liver or kidney cancer.

The chain links TRBV18 to TRBJ1-1; perhaps TRBD1 as D (5 bases). The CDR3 sequence is 13 residues long. V shed 6 bases and J shed 2 bases, with 10 bases lying between them. The germline CDR1 and CDR2 sequences are KGHSH and LQKENI. CDR3 sequence reads: CASSYTGNTEAFF. The CDR3 DNA reads as TGTGCCAGCTCGTACACAGGTAACACTGAAGCTTTCTTT.

This clone showed up just once. The chain recombines TRBV5-1 with TRBJ2-2, with a tentative D call TRBD2 (6 bases). CDR1 and CDR2 from the germline V gene are SGHRS and YFSETQ. The CDR3 covers 15 residues. V gave up 1 base and J gave up 4 bases, with 11 bases separating them. CDR3 sequence reads: CASSLTGDVTGELFF. CDR3 DNA sequence: TGCGCCAGCAGCTTGACGGGAGACGTCACCGGGGAGCTGTTTTTT. Filled out from reference TRBV5-1 and TRBJ2-2, the complete variable domain reads KAGVTQTPRYLIKTRGQQVTLSCSPISGHRSVSWYQQTPGQGLQFLFEYFSETQRNKGNFPGRFSGRQFSNSRSEMNVSTLELGDSALYLCASSLTGDVTGELFFGEGSRLTVL.

The chain employs TRBV19 and TRBJ2-6; TRBD2 matches 8 bases. Germline CDR1 LNHDA, CDR2 SQIVND (reference sequence). The CDR3 extends over 14 amino acids. Unmatched junction bases numbered 6, after V lost 10 bases and J lost 4 bases. CDR3 DNA: TGTGCCACCGACCGGGGGGGCGGGGCCAACGTCCTGACTTTC. Translated: CATDRGGGANVLTF. The full variable domain, its missing parts supplied by reference TRBV19 and TRBJ2-6, is DGGITQSPKYLFRKEGQNVTLSCEQNLNHDAMYWYRQDPGQGLRLIYYSQIVNDFQKGDIAEGYSVSREKKESFPLTVTSAQKNPTAFYLCATDRGGGANVLTFGAGSRLTVL.

The chain recombines TRBV7-8 with TRBJ2-7; TRBD2 matches 9 bases. With 1 base clipped from V and 3 bases from J, the junction kept 7 bases outside the gene matches. In germline, CDR1 is SGHVS, CDR2 FQNEAQ. This CDR3 is 16 amino acids long. The CDR3 reads CASSLGRLAGIYEQYF. The CDR3 coding sequence is TGTGCCAGCAGCTTAGGTCGGCTAGCGGGAATCTACGAGCAGTACTTC.

J is TRBJ2-3 and V is TRBV19; D not resolved. Germline CDR1 and CDR2: LNHDA and SQIVND (reference sequence). Trimming removed 5 bases at V and 2 bases at J, with 2 bases between. There are 11 residues in the CDR3. CDR3 protein: CASSLTDTQYF. The CDR3 bases are TGTGCCAGTAGTCTCACAGATACGCAGTATTTT.

The V gene is TRBV7-3, the J gene TRBJ2-1; 11 bases align to TRBD2. The J segment lost 7 bases and the V segment lost 4 bases, leaving 6 bases of the junction unmatched. The CDR3 contains 15 residues. CDR1 and CDR2 (germline): SGHTA, FQGTGA. CDR3 nucleotides: TGTGCCAGCAGCTCCCTACCTAGCGGGAGGAATGAGCAGTTCTTC. Its protein product is CASSSLPSGRNEQFF. Full variable domain (rest looked up from reference TRBV7-3 and TRBJ2-1): GAGVSQTPSNKVTEKGKYVELRCDPISGHTALYWYRQSLGQGPEFLIYFQGTGAADDSGLPNDRFFAVRPEGSVSTLKIQRTERGDSAVYLCASSSLPSGRNEQFFGPGTRLTVL.

The rearrangement links TRBV9 to TRBJ2-1, with 9 bases matching TRBD1. V lost 0 bases, J lost 7 bases, and 5 bases stayed unmatched. CDR1 is SGDLS, CDR2 YYNGEE, per germline. This CDR3 has 15 amino acids. The CDR3 loop reads CASSVVQGAGNEQFF. CDR3 nucleotides: TGTGCCAGCAGCGTAGTACAGGGGGCGGGTAATGAGCAGTTCTTC.

This clone was seen a single time. The chain recombines TRBV6-5 with TRBJ1-1; TRBD1 might be the D (5 bases). The CDR3 extends over 16 amino acids. Germline CDR1 MNHEY, CDR2 SVGAGI. Trimming removed 2 bases from V and 3 bases from J, with 16 bases in between. CDR3 nucleotide sequence: TGTGCCAGCAGTTACATGAGGGGACGGCTAGACACTGAAGCTTTCTTT. Translated, it gives CASSYMRGRLDTEAFF.

The J gene is TRBJ2-5, the V gene TRBV18, with 11 bases identical to TRBD2. Germline V lookup: CDR1 KGHSH, CDR2 LQKENI. Trimming took 5 bases from V and 7 from J; bases not matched to a gene: 9. The CDR3 extends over 15 amino acids. The CDR3 bases are TGTGCCAGCTCATCCGGGACTAGCGGATTGGGGACCCAGTACTTC. Residues: CASSSGTSGLGTQYF. The full variable domain, in which reference TRBV18 and TRBJ2-5 provide the parts outside the CDR3, is NAGVMQNPRHLVRRRGQEARLRCSPMKGHSHVYWYRQLPEEGLKFMVYLQKENIIDESGMPKERFSAEFPKEGPSILRIQQVVRGDSAAYFCASSSGTSGLGTQYFGPGTRLLVL.

This chain joins TRBV5-4 and TRBJ1-3, with TRBD1 matching 10 bases. Germline CDR1 reads SGHNT; CDR2 reads YYREEE (reference sequence). There are 15 residues in the CDR3. V trimming: 3 bases; J trimming: 3 bases; junction bases outside the gene matches: 3. This CDR3 is CASSWGQGIGNTIYF. The CDR3 DNA reads as TGTGCCAGCAGCTGGGGACAGGGGATTGGAAACACCATATATTTT.

The J gene is TRBJ2-5, the V gene TRBV27; D uncertain. The J call is in doubt because the DNA end fits TRBJ2-7 better. The CDR3 spans 14 residues. The germline V gene has CDR1 MNHEY and CDR2 SMNVEV (reference sequence). The chain's CDR3 is CASSLSRVGNEQYF. DNA for the CDR3: TGTGCCAGCAGTTTATCACGTGTTGGAAACGAGCAGTACTTC.

The chain recombines TRBV27 with TRBJ1-4, with D maybe TRBD1 (6 bases). This CDR3 has 14 residues. V was clipped by 6 bases and J by 3 bases, with 11 bases between them. CDR1 is MNHEY, CDR2 SMNVEV, per germline (reference sequence). The CDR3 spells CASRASGANEKLFF. The CDR3 DNA is TGTGCCAGCAGGGCCTCAGGGGCTAATGAAAAACTGTTTTTT.

This clone was detected only once. The chain recombines TRBV19 with TRBJ2-5; D may correspond to TRBD1 or TRBD2 (5 bases each). Trimming removed 9 bases at V and 5 bases at J, with 10 bases between. Germline V CDR1 and CDR2: LNHDA, SQIVND (reference sequence). There are 11 residues in the CDR3. In nucleotides, the CDR3 is TGTGCCAGCCGCTGGGGGGAGACCCAGTACTTC. This encodes CASRWGETQYF.

The chain employs TRBV5-1 and TRBJ2-1; possible D gene TRBD2, 5 bases. Germline values: CDR1 SGHRS, CDR2 YFSETQ. This CDR3 spans 15 amino acids. V lost 0 bases and J lost 2, with 9 bases in between. CDR3 protein: CASSLEADPYNEQFF. In DNA, the CDR3 is TGCGCCAGCAGCTTGGAAGCGGATCCCTACAATGAGCAGTTCTTC.

V usage is TRBV5-6 and J usage is TRBJ2-1, with a tentative D call TRBD2 (5 bases). The germline V gene encodes CDR1 SGHDT and CDR2 YYEEEE. The CDR3 totals 14 residues. V lost 4 bases, J lost 10 bases, and 18 bases lay in between. The CDR3 nucleotides are TGTGCCAGCAGCCCTCCCAGCGGCCGGCCAGAGCAGTTCTTC. Translated, it gives CASSPPSGRPEQFF.

J is TRBJ2-7 and V is TRBV9; 14 bases align to TRBD2. CDR1 is SGDLS, CDR2 YYNGEE, per germline. The CDR3 has 18 amino acids. The ends lost 4 bases at V and 5 bases at J; junction bases unmatched: 14. The DNA for the CDR3 is TGTGCCAGCAGCCCACCTCCGGGGTCGACTAGCGGGAGGGACGAGCAGTACTTC. The encoded protein is CASSPPPGSTSGRDEQYF.

The chain recombines TRBV5-6 with TRBJ2-6; no definite D call. The CDR3 has 15 residues. Deletions cut 4 bases from V and 4 bases from J, with 12 bases between. CDR1 and CDR2 from the germline V gene are SGHDT and YYEEEE. CDR3 in DNA: TGTGCCAGCAGCCCCCTGTCGGCGGGGGCCAACGTCCTGACTTTC. Encoded protein: CASSPLSAGANVLTF.

DNA of the CDR3: TGCGCCAGCAGCTTGGGACAGACGAACACTGAAGCTTTCTTT. It codes for CASSLGQTNTEAFF. The chain couples TRBV5-1 to TRBJ1-1; D may be TRBD1 (5 bases). CDR1 is SGHRS, CDR2 YFSETQ, per germline. The V end was cut by 0 bases, the J end by 1 base, with 7 bases between. The CDR3 runs 14 residues.

This clone was seen a single time. The CDR3 nucleotides read TGTGCCAGCTTCCAACTGGGGGAGTCCAATGAGCAGTTCTTC. Translation gives CASFQLGESNEQFF. The chain is built from TRBV2 and TRBJ2-1, with D possibly being TRBD1 or TRBD2 (5 bases each). Germline V gene data show CDR1 as SNHLY and CDR2 as FYNNEI. Trimming left V 8 bases short and J 6 bases short, with 17 bases between. CDR3 length: 14 amino acids. Full variable domain (rest looked up from reference TRBV2 and TRBJ2-1): EPEVTQTPSHQVTQMGQEVILRCVPISNHLYFYWYRQILGQKVEFLVSFYNNEISEKSEIFDDQFSVERPDGSNFTLKIRSTKLEDSAMYFCASFQLGESNEQFFGPGTRLTVL.

The rearrangement uses TRBV28 and TRBJ2-7; a weak D match, TRBD2 (5 bases). Germline V gene lookup returns CDR1 MDHEN and CDR2 SYDVKM. V lost 10 bases and J 0 bases, leaving 19 bases between the germline ends. The CDR3 covers 15 residues. CDR3 loop: CATDSEVGSSYEQYF. CDR3 nucleotide sequence: TGTGCCACTGACTCTGAGGTAGGGAGCTCCTACGAGCAGTACTTC.

The chain carries TRBV5-8 and TRBJ1-2, with 8 bases that match TRBD1. This CDR3 comprises 13 residues. Germline CDR1 and CDR2: SGHTS and YDEGEE. Trimming cost V 2 bases and J 5 bases; bases outside gene matches: 2. The CDR3 spells CASSFGQGYGYTF. The CDR3 DNA is TGTGCCAGCAGCTTTGGACAGGGATATGGCTACACCTTC.

V usage is TRBV19 and J usage is TRBJ2-7; 11 nucleotides line up with TRBD1. The CDR3 length is 14 residues. CDR1 and CDR2 from the germline V gene are LNHDA and SQIVND (reference sequence). V gave up 6 bases and J gave up 6 bases; unmatched junction bases: 7. CDR3 bases: TGTGCCAGTAGGATCGGGACAGGGGGAGGCGAGCAGTACTTC. Its protein is CASRIGTGGGEQYF. Full variable domain (remainder filled in from reference TRBV19 and TRBJ2-7): DGGITQSPKYLFRKEGQNVTLSCEQNLNHDAMYWYRQDPGQGLRLIYYSQIVNDFQKGDIAEGYSVSREKKESFPLTVTSAQKNPTAFYLCASRIGTGGGEQYFGPGTRLTVT.

The rearrangement joins TRBV29-1 to TRBJ1-4, with D hard to call. Deletions cut 4 bases from V and 4 bases from J, with 16 bases between. Looked up from germline, CDR1 is SQVTM and CDR2 is ANQGSEA. The length of the CDR3 is 15 residues. DNA of the CDR3: TGCAGCGTTGTGGTCCCACGGGATGGTAATGAAAAACTGTTTTTT. It translates to CSVVVPRDGNEKLFF. Full variable domain (remainder filled in from reference TRBV29-1 and TRBJ1-4): SAVISQKPSRDICQRGTSLTIQCQVDSQVTMMFWYRQQPGQSLTLIATANQGSEATYESGFVIDKFPISRPNLTFSTLTVSNMSPEDSSIYLCSVVVPRDGNEKLFFGSGTQLSVL.